These 24 T cell receptor beta chains came from one sample sequenced in a study of early T cells in non-severe SARS-CoV-2 infection (dated by TCRdb to about 2021). Library method: 5' RACE. The sequencer listed for this sample is NextSeq 500. TCRdb reanalyzed the raw reads on its own, using fastp at Q25 for trimming and MiXCR for clone calling, and kept in-frame beta chains. Rows with one shared CDR3 protein collapse into an entry with the most common genes and DNA. The sample data list tens of thousands of distinct CDR3 sequences, and 11% of these were observed just once. Of the sample, 4.5% to 7% falls within the top ten clones. This material consisted of whole blood, taken at baseline. The source is an adult who was a healthcare worker with PCR-confirmed SARS-CoV-2 infection or an uninfected control (not recorded which).

This clonotype was counted between two and nine times. The V call is TRBV29-1, the J call TRBJ2-3; 8 nucleotides line up with TRBD1. This CDR3 region has 15 residues. The germline gives CDR1 SQVTM, CDR2 ANQGSEA. Trimming cost V 1 base and J 2 bases; bases outside gene matches: 5. CDR3 in amino acids: CSVEVGTGATDTQYF. The CDR3 DNA reads TGCAGCGTTGAAGTCGGGACAGGAGCCACAGATACGCAGTATTTT.

The chain uses TRBV30 and TRBJ2-5, with a possible D match to TRBD2 (6 bases). Germline CDR1 reads GTSNPN; CDR2 reads SVGIG (reference sequence). V shed 4 bases and J shed 7 bases, with 28 bases lying between them. This CDR3 region has 17 residues. CDR3 in amino acids: CAWTSWNERVTKRTQYF. DNA of the CDR3: TGTGCCTGGACATCGTGGAATGAGCGGGTTACCAAGAGGACCCAGTACTTC.

This chain uses TRBV10-3 with TRBJ1-2; 10 bases are a match to TRBD1. The CDR3 runs 14 residues. The junction had 3 bases not matched to a gene; V was cut back by 4 bases and J by 4 bases. Germline CDR1 and CDR2: ENHRY and SYGVKD. The CDR3 spells CAISATGGSYGYTF. The DNA of the CDR3 is TGTGCCATCAGTGCGACAGGGGGCAGCTATGGCTACACCTTC.

The chain joins TRBV29-1 to TRBJ1-3, with D unresolved. Trimming stripped 6 bases from V and 0 bases from J, with 6 bases between. Germline CDR1 is SQVTM and CDR2 is ANQGSEA. This CDR3 comprises 12 residues. The CDR3, as DNA: TGCAGCGTGGGTCACTCTGGAAACACCATATATTTT. It is translated as CSVGHSGNTIYF.

The gene calls are TRBV7-2 and TRBJ2-2; D call uncertain. Trimming took 5 bases from V and 1 from J, leaving 17 bases between them. The germline gives CDR1 SGHTA, CDR2 FQGNSA. The CDR3 runs to 17 residues. CDR3 residues: CASSRTSNGWNTGELFF. In DNA, the CDR3 is TGTGCCAGCAGCCGAACCTCTAATGGATGGAACACCGGGGAGCTGTTTTTT.

The rearrangement links TRBV5-1 to TRBJ2-1, with 11 positions matching TRBD2. Germline CDR1 and CDR2: SGHRS and YFSETQ. The CDR3 runs 17 residues. The junction had 15 bases not matched to a gene; V was cut back by 7 bases and J by 6 bases. The CDR3 DNA is TGCGCCAGCGGGACATCAGGGCCGGGACTAGCGGCCAATGAGCAGTTCTTC. This codes for CASGTSGPGLAANEQFF.

The chain is built from TRBV9 and TRBJ2-1, with D possibly TRBD2 on 5 matching bases. V gave up 2 bases and J gave up 1 base, with 13 bases separating them. Germline V gene data show CDR1 as SGDLS and CDR2 as YYNGEE. This CDR3 region has 16 residues. The CDR3 sequence is CASSVRGSGSYNEQFF. DNA of the CDR3: TGTGCCAGCAGCGTCCGGGGAAGCGGTTCCTACAATGAGCAGTTCTTC. The whole variable domain, filled in from reference TRBV9 and TRBJ2-1, reads DSGVTQTPKHLITATGQRVTLRCSPRSGDLSVYWYQQSLDQGLQFLIQYYNGEERAKGNILERFSAQQFPDLHSELNLSSLELGDSALYFCASSVRGSGSYNEQFFGPGTRLTVL.

This clonotype was observed a few times. This chain connects TRBV4-2 to TRBJ2-7; possibly TRBD1 for D (6 bases). The CDR3 is 12 residues long. V was shortened by 4 bases and J by 7 bases, with 11 bases between the two germline ends. Germline V CDR1 and CDR2: LGHNA, YNFKEQ. This CDR3 is CASSPQGHEQYF. CDR3 nucleotide sequence: TGTGCCAGCAGCCCACAGGGTCATGAGCAGTACTTC.

This clonotype was observed a handful of times. The CDR3 sequence: CASIQAGFEQFF. DNA of the CDR3: TGTGCCAGCATCCAGGCGGGATTTGAGCAGTTCTTC. The chain employs TRBV2 and TRBJ2-1, with a possible D match to TRBD2 (6 bases). Trimming stripped 7 bases from V and 9 bases from J, with 13 bases between. The length of the CDR3 is 12 residues. Germline V gives CDR1 SNHLY, CDR2 FYNNEI.

In this sample, this clonotype turned up many times. CDR3 region: CASSSLLGVAEAFF. The CDR3 bases are TGTGCCAGCAGCTCCCTTTTAGGGGTGGCTGAAGCTTTCTTT. This sequence joins TRBV7-8 and TRBJ1-1, with D maybe TRBD1 (5 bases). Trimming cost V 4 bases and J 6 bases, with 15 bases left between them. The CDR3 length is 14 residues. Germline V gene data show CDR1 as SGHVS and CDR2 as FQNEAQ.

V and J are TRBV7-2 and TRBJ1-1; D gene ambiguous. Looked up from germline, CDR1 is SGHTA and CDR2 is FQGNSA. The germline V and J ends were trimmed by 5 bases and 0 bases, with 19 bases remaining between them. The CDR3 extends over 17 amino acids. The CDR3 sequence is CASSPTKGYGLNTEAFF. As DNA, the CDR3 is TGTGCCAGCAGCCCCACTAAAGGGTACGGGCTGAACACTGAAGCTTTCTTT.

This clonotype was recorded a few times. The rearrangement links TRBV20-1 to TRBJ2-1; TRBD2 agrees at 16 bases. The CDR3 is made up of 17 amino acids. Germline V gene data show CDR1 as DFQATT and CDR2 as SNEGSKA (reference sequence). V lost 6 bases to trimming and J lost 0 bases; unmatched junction nucleotides: 5. The CDR3 DNA is TGCAGTGCCCAGGGACTAGCGGGAGGGCCCTCCTACAATGAGCAGTTCTTC. This codes for CSAQGLAGGPSYNEQFF.

This clonotype has just a few counts. V is TRBV6-2 or TRBV6-3 and J is TRBJ2-5; D is ambiguous. From germline, CDR1 is MNHEY and CDR2 SVGEGT. The CDR3 is made up of 13 amino acids. V lost 6 bases, J lost 2 bases, and 10 bases lay in between. DNA for the CDR3: TGTGCCAGCAGCCAAACGGAGCAAGAGACCCAGTACTTC. Encoded protein: CASSQTEQETQYF.

The V and J genes are TRBV24-1 and TRBJ1-5, with TRBD1 as a possible D gene (5 bases). The ends were cut back, 4 bases at V and 2 bases at J, with 14 bases in the middle. From germline, CDR1 is KGHDR and CDR2 SFDVKD. The CDR3 is made up of 16 amino acids. The CDR3, as DNA: TGTGCCACCAGTGAACCGCAGGGAATGGGCAATCAGCCCCAGCATTTT. This encodes CATSEPQGMGNQPQHF.

This clonotype was observed a few times. The chain uses TRBV11-2 and TRBJ1-5, with D possibly being TRBD1 (5 bases). CDR1 and CDR2 from the germline V gene are SGHAT and FQNNGV. V gave up 5 bases and J gave up 2 bases, with 16 bases separating them. The CDR3 loop spans 16 amino acids. CDR3 DNA: TGTGCCAGCAGCCAAAGGGACGTTAATGGCAATCAGCCCCAGCATTTT. Translation: CASSQRDVNGNQPQHF. Drawing the rest from reference TRBV11-2 and TRBJ1-5, the complete variable domain is EAGVAQSPRYKIIEKRQSVAFWCNPISGHATLYWYQQILGQGPKLLIQFQNNGVVDDSQLPKDRFSAERLKGVDSTLKIQPAKLEDSAVYLCASSQRDVNGNQPQHFGDGTRLSIL.

This clonotype was counted only a few times. The rearrangement uses TRBV7-2 and TRBJ2-1; TRBD2 agrees at 14 bases. Germline lookup yields CDR1 SGHTA and CDR2 FQGNSA. The J segment lost 9 bases and the V segment lost 1 base, leaving 5 bases of the junction unmatched. The CDR3 is made up of 16 amino acids. The chain's CDR3 is CASSLVGLAGVGEQFF. CDR3 bases: TGTGCCAGCAGCTTAGTGGGACTAGCGGGAGTCGGTGAGCAGTTCTTC.

This clonotype was seen a few times. The chain recombines TRBV11-1 with TRBJ2-7; D perhaps matches TRBD2 (5 bases). CDR3 size: 14 residues. The germline V gene has CDR1 SGHAT and CDR2 FQDESV (reference sequence). Trimming removed 4 bases from V and 0 bases from J, with 10 bases in between. CDR3 nucleotide sequence: TGTGCCAGCAGCTCCCGGACTGACTCCTACGAGCAGTACTTC. This gives the protein CASSSRTDSYEQYF. Full variable domain (missing parts from reference TRBV11-1 and TRBJ2-7): EAEVAQSPRYKITEKSQAVAFWCDPISGHATLYWYRQILGQGPELLVQFQDESVVDDSQLPKDRFSAERLKGVDSTLKIQPAELGDSAMYLCASSSRTDSYEQYFGPGTRLTVT.

This clonotype has a count of ten or more. The chain combines TRBV12-3 or TRBV12-4 with TRBJ2-3, with 8 nucleotides matching TRBD2. J was trimmed by 1 base and V by 5 bases; bases with no gene match: 5. This CDR3 has 15 residues. CDR3 residues: CASSSAGGRTDTQYF. The CDR3 coding sequence is TGTGCCAGCAGTAGCGCGGGAGGACGCACAGATACGCAGTATTTT.

This clonotype was counted between two and nine times. V gene TRBV24-1 combines with J gene TRBJ2-5; 7 nucleotides line up with TRBD1. The junction had 11 bases not matched to a gene; V was cut back by 7 bases and J by 4 bases. CDR3 length: 15 residues. CDR1 and CDR2 from the germline V gene are KGHDR and SFDVKD. The DNA of the CDR3 is TGTGCCACCAGCATGACAGGGATCTCGTCAGAGACCCAGTACTTC. This gives the protein CATSMTGISSETQYF.

In its sample, this clonotype was seen a few times. The CDR3, as DNA: TGTGCCAGCAGCTCCCACTCCTCGGGGAATCAGCCCCAGCATTTT. Translated, it gives CASSSHSSGNQPQHF. The rearrangement joins TRBV7-9 to TRBJ1-5; D ambiguous. V was clipped by 4 bases and J by 4 bases, with 14 bases between them. Germline CDR1 reads SEHNR; CDR2 reads FQNEAQ (reference sequence). CDR3 length: 15 amino acids.

This clonotype was observed many times. The chain is built from TRBV5-1 and TRBJ1-1, with D unresolved. Looked up from germline, CDR1 is SGHRS and CDR2 is YFSETQ. This CDR3 is built from 13 residues. With 0 bases removed from V and 3 bases from J, the gap between germline ends came to 6 bases. This CDR3 reads CASSLAQYTEAFF. As DNA, the CDR3 is TGCGCCAGCAGCTTGGCACAGTACACTGAAGCTTTCTTT. Filled out from reference TRBV5-1 and TRBJ1-1, the complete variable domain reads KAGVTQTPRYLIKTRGQQVTLSCSPISGHRSVSWYQQTPGQGLQFLFEYFSETQRNKGNFPGRFSGRQFSNSRSEMNVSTLELGDSALYLCASSLAQYTEAFFGQGTRLTVV.

This clonotype was observed a few times. The chain combines TRBV7-9 with TRBJ2-3; D not certain. Germline CDR1 reads SEHNR; CDR2 reads FQNEAQ (reference sequence). The germline V and J ends were trimmed by 2 bases and 3 bases, with 3 bases remaining between them. This CDR3 region has 12 residues. CDR3 sequence reads: CASSLRTDTQYF. The CDR3, as DNA: TGTGCCAGCAGCTTAAGGACAGATACGCAGTATTTT.

This clonotype came up many times. The V call is TRBV30, the J call TRBJ1-4; D not resolved. Germline V gives CDR1 GTSNPN, CDR2 SVGIG (reference sequence). Trimming removed 3 bases from V and 7 bases from J, with 15 bases in between. The CDR3 consists of 14 residues. The CDR3 coding sequence is TGTGCCTGGAGAATTAGTAATTTGGCTGAAAAACTGTTTTTT. Protein product: CAWRISNLAEKLFF.

A few counts support this clonotype. The V and J genes are TRBV5-1 and TRBJ2-5, with TRBD2 identical over 7 bases. The V and J ends lost 3 bases and 5 bases, in that order; junction bases with no gene match: 10. The CDR3 totals 15 residues. The V gene's germline CDR1 is SGHRS and CDR2 YFSETQ. CDR3 nucleotides: TGCGCCAGCAGCTCTACAATAGCGGGCGCGGAGACCCAGTACTTC. This sequence encodes CASSSTIAGAETQYF.